This T cell receptor beta chain emerged from a study of PD-L1 blockade in urothelial cancer. At the level of the study: Males with bladder-origin urothelial cancer made up about 90% of the roughly 29 patients. Blood samples had a median of 141,255 T cells. Samples came from 3 weeks, at the second dose, and 6 weeks into treatment. Whole-study results and caveats: Improved survival was predicted by pretreatment blood TCR clonality below the median.

Time point described: pretreatment peripheral blood. Libraries were prepared by immunoSEQ multiplex PCR; TCRdb keeps only in-frame clonotypes and omits some of them. The table lists 45,000 to 70,000 clones, approximately 83% of them singletons, with less than 20% in the top ten. This clone was counted between two and nine times. Antigen specificity is unknown. The receptor's source is a man between 65 and 85 years old with urothelial cancer. The sequencing here drew on PBMCs, taken around atezolizumab (anti-PD-L1) treatment.

The CDR3 DNA follows: TGTGCCAGCAGACCCGGTGGCGGGTCGACCTACAATGAGCAGTTCTTC. It translates to CASRPGGGSTYNEQFF. The chain joins TRBV4-2 to TRBJ2-1, with a possible D match to TRBD2 (5 bases). V dropped 6 bases and J dropped 2 bases, with 17 bases sitting between them. The CDR3 length is 16 residues. Looked up from germline, CDR1 is LGHNA and CDR2 is YNFKEQ.